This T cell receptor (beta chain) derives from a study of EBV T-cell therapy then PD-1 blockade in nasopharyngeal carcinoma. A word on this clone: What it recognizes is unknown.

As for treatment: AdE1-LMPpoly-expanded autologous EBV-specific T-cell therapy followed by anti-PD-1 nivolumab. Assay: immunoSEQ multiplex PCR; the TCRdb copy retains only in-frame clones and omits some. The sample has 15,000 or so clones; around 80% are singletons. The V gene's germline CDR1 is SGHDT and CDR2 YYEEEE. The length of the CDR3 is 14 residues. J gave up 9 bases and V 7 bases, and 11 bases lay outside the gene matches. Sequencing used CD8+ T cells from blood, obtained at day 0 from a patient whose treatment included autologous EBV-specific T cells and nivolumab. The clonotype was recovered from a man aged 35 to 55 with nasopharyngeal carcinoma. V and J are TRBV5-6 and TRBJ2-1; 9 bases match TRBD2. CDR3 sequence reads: CASGDGLAMLEQFF. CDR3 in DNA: TGTGCCAGCGGCGACGGACTAGCGATGCTTGAGCAGTTCTTC.